Shown below are 5 T cell receptor beta chains from a single sample sequenced in a study of Graves' ophthalmopathy and Graves' hyperthyroidism. Amplifying from RNA transcripts, the study obtained TCR beta CDR3 regions. RT-PCR was first run with HTBI primers, then multiplex PCR in a second round. In TCRdb, the multiplex PCR reads were re-called with MiXCR into one record per CDR3 protein. The sample lists about 1.1 million distinct CDR3 sequences, about 36% occurring once. Source material: peripheral blood or thyroid tissue (not recorded which). The origin of the receptors is an adult man with Graves' hyperthyroidism.

In this sample, this clonotype turned up many times. The rearrangement links TRBV7-9 to TRBJ2-7; 7 nucleotides agree with TRBD1. V shed 5 bases, J shed 1 base, and the junction held 5 bases outside the gene matches. Germline V gene lookup returns CDR1 SEHNR and CDR2 FQNEAQ (reference sequence). This CDR3 comprises 14 residues. CDR3: CASSQQGLSYEQYF. CDR3 nucleotides: TGTGCCAGCAGCCAACAGGGGCTTTCCTACGAGCAGTACTTC. Complete variable domain (other parts from reference TRBV7-9 and TRBJ2-7): DTGVSQNPRHKITKRGQNVTFRCDPISEHNRLYWYRQTLGQGPEFLTYFQNEAQLEKSRLLSDRFSAERPKGSFSTLEIQRTEQGDSAMYLCASSQQGLSYEQYFGPGTRLTVT.

The chain links TRBV2 to TRBJ1-2; 8 bases are shared with TRBD1. Trimming took 6 bases from V and 7 from J; bases not matched to a gene: 13. CDR3 length equals 15 residues. From germline, CDR1 is SNHLY and CDR2 FYNNEI. CDR3 residues: CASSGDRGELGGYTF. The CDR3 bases are TGTGCCAGCAGCGGTGACAGGGGCGAGCTCGGTGGCTACACCTTC.

This clonotype was counted ten times or more. The chain is built from TRBV29-1 and TRBJ1-5, with D perhaps matching TRBD1 (6 bases). The V gene's germline CDR1 is SQVTM and CDR2 ANQGSEA. CDR3 size: 13 residues. Trimming removed 6 bases from V and 4 bases from J, with 13 bases in between. The CDR3 bases are TGCAGCGTCCACGGGGGGGCAAATCAGCCCCAGCATTTT. Its protein is CSVHGGANQPQHF. Supplemented by reference TRBV29-1 and TRBJ1-5, the full variable domain reads SAVISQKPSRDICQRGTSLTIQCQVDSQVTMMFWYRQQPGQSLTLIATANQGSEATYESGFVIDKFPISRPNLTFSTLTVSNMSPEDSSIYLCSVHGGANQPQHFGDGTRLSIL.

In its sample, this clonotype was seen a few times. The chain recombines TRBV7-9 with TRBJ1-1, with D possibly TRBD1 on 5 matching bases. Germline CDR1 reads SEHNR; CDR2 reads FQNEAQ (reference sequence). The V end lost 10 bases, the J end lost 0 bases, and 9 bases lay between the germline ends. This CDR3 comprises 12 residues. The CDR3 bases are TGTGCCACCGGGGGGATGAACACTGAAGCTTTCTTT. Translated, it gives CATGGMNTEAFF.

This clonotype was observed a handful of times. This chain connects TRBV6-2 or TRBV6-3 to TRBJ1-2; TRBD1 agrees at 7 bases. This CDR3 region has 13 residues. The germline V gene encodes CDR1 MNHEY and CDR2 SVGEGT. V dropped 0 bases and J dropped 7; count of bases not matched to a gene: 2. The DNA for the CDR3 is TGTGCCAGCAGTTACTCAAGGGGGCTTGGCTACACCTTC. It encodes CASSYSRGLGYTF.